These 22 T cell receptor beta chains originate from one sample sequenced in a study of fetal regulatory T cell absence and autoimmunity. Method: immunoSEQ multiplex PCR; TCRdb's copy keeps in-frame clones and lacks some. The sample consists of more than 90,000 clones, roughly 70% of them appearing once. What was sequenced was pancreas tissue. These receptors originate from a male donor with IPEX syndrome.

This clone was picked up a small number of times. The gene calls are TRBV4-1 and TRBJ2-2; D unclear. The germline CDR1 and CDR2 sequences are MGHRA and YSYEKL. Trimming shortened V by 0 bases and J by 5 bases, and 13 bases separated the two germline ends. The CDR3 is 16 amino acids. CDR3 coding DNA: TGCGCCAGCAGCCAAGACGCGCTAAAGGGAACCGGGGAGCTGTTTTTT. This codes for CASSQDALKGTGELFF.

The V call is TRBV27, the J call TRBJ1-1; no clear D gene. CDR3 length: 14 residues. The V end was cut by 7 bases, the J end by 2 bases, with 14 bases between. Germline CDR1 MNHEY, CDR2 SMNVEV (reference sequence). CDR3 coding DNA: TGTGCCAGCACCGGCTCGAGCGGTAACACTGAAGCTTTCTTT. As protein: CASTGSSGNTEAFF.

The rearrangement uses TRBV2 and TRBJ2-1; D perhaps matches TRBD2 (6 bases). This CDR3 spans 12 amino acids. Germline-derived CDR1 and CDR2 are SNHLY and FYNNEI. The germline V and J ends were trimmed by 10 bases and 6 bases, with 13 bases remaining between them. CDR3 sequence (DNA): TGTGCCACCAAGGGACTCGGCAATGAGCAGTTCTTC. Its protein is CATKGLGNEQFF.

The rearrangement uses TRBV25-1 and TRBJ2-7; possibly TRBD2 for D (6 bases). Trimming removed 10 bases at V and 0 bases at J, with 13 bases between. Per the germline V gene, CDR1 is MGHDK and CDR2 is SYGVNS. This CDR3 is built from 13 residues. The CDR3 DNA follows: TGTGCCACTGGGAAGACTAGCTCCTACGAGCAGTACTTC. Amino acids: CATGKTSSYEQYF.

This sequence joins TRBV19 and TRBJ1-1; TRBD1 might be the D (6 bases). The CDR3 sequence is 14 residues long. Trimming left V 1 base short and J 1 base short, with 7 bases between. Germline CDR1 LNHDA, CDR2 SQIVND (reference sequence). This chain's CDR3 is CASSIARGNTEAFF. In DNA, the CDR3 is TGTGCCAGTAGTATAGCCAGGGGGAACACTGAAGCTTTCTTT.

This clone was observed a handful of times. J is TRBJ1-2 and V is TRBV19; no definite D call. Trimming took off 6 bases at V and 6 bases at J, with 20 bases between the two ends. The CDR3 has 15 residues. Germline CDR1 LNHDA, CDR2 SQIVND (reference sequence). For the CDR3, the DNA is TGTGCCAGTAGAATGCCTGACGGCAGTGTGGATGGCTACACCTTC. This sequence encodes CASRMPDGSVDGYTF.

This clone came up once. CDR3 region: CSVGSGSYEQYF. In DNA, the CDR3 is TGCAGCGTTGGCTCGGGCTCATACGAGCAGTACTTC. The chain has TRBV29-1 and TRBJ2-7; D is unresolved. The germline V gene encodes CDR1 SQVTM and CDR2 ANQGSEA. Trimming removed 4 bases at V and 4 bases at J, with 11 bases between. The CDR3 consists of 12 residues.

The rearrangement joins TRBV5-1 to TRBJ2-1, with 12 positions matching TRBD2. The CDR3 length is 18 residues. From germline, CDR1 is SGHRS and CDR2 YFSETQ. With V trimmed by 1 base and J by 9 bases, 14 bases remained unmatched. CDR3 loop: CASSLLDPGTSGLGEQFF. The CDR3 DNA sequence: TGCGCCAGCAGCTTGTTGGATCCCGGGACTAGCGGGTTGGGTGAGCAGTTCTTC. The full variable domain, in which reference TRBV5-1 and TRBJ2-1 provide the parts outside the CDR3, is KAGVTQTPRYLIKTRGQQVTLSCSPISGHRSVSWYQQTPGQGLQFLFEYFSETQRNKGNFPGRFSGRQFSNSRSEMNVSTLELGDSALYLCASSLLDPGTSGLGEQFFGPGTRLTVL.

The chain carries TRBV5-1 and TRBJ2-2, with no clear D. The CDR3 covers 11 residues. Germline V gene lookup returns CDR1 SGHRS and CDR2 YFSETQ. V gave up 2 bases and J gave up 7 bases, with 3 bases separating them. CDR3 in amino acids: CASSFSGELFF. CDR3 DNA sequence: TGCGCCAGCAGCTTCAGCGGGGAGCTGTTTTTT.

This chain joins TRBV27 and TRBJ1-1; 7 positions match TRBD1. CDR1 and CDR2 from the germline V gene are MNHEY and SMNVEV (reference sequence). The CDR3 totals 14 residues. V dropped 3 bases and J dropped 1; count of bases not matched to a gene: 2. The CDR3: CASSFGTANTEAFF. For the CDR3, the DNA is TGTGCCAGCAGTTTTGGGACAGCGAACACTGAAGCTTTCTTT.

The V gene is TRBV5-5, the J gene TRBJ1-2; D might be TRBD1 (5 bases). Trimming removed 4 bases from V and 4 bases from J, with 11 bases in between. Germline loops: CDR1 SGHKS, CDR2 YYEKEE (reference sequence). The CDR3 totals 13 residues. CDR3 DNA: TGTGCCAGCAGCGGGGCGGGTGGCTATGGCTACACCTTC. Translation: CASSGAGGYGYTF.

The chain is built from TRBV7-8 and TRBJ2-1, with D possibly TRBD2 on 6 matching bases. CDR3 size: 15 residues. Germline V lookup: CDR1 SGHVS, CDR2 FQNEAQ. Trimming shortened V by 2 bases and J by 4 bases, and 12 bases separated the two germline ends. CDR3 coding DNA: TGTGCCAGCAGCTTACGGACTACTATTTACAATGAGCAGTTCTTC. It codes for CASSLRTTIYNEQFF.

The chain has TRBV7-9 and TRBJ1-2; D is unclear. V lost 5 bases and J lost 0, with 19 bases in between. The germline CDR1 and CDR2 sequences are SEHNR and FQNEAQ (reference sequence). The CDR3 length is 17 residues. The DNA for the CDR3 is TGTGCCAGCAGCAGCCCCGAGTACGGGGTATCTAACTATGGCTACACCTTC. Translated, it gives CASSSPEYGVSNYGYTF.

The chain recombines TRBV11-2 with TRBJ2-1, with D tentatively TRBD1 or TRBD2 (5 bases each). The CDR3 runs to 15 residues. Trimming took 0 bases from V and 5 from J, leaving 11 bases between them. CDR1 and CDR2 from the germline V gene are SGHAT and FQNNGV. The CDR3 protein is CASSLDPGTHNEQFF. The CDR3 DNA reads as TGTGCCAGCAGCTTAGATCCCGGGACCCACAATGAGCAGTTCTTC.

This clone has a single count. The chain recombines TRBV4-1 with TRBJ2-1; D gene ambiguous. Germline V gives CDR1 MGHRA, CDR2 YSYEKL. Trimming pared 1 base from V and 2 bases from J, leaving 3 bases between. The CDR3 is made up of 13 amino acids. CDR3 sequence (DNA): TGCGCCAGCAGCCAAGTGGCCTACAATGAGCAGTTCTTC. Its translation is CASSQVAYNEQFF.

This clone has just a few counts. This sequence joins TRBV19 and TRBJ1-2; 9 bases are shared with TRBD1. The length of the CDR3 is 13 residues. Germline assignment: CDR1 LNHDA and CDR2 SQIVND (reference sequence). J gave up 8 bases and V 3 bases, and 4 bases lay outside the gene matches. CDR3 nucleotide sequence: TGTGCCAGTAGTATGGGGGACAGGGTGGGCTACACCTTC. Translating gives CASSMGDRVGYTF.

The DNA of the CDR3 is TGTGCCAGCACGAGGAGGGGACAGGGATTTAGTGGCTACACCTTC. Amino acids: CASTRRGQGFSGYTF. The chain uses TRBV27 and TRBJ1-2, with 9 bases fitting TRBD1. Germline-derived CDR1 and CDR2 are MNHEY and SMNVEV (reference sequence). This CDR3 comprises 15 residues. The trim removed 7 bases at V and 7 bases at J, leaving 13 bases unmatched.

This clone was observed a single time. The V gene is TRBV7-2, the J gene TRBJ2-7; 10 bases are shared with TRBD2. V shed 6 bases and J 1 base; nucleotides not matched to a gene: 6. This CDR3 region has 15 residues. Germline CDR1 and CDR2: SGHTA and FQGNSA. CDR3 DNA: TGTGCCAGCAGACTAGCGGGGACCATATCCTACGAGCAGTACTTC. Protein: CASRLAGTISYEQYF.

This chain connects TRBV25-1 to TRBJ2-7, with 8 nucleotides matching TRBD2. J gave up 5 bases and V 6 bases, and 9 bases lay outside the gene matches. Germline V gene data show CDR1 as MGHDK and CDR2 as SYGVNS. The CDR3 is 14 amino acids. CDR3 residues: CASRPRLATHEQYF. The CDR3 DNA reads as TGTGCCAGCAGGCCTCGACTAGCGACCCACGAGCAGTACTTC.

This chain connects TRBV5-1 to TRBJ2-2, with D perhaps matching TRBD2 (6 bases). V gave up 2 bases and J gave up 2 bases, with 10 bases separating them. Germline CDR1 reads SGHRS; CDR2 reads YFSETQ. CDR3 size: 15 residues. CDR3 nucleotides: TGCGCCAGCAGCTTATCCGGGAGAAACACCGGGGAGCTGTTTTTT. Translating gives CASSLSGRNTGELFF.

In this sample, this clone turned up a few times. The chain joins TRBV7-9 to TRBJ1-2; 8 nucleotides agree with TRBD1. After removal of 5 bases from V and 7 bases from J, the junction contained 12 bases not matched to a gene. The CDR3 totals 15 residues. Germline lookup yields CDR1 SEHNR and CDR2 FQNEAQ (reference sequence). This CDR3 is CASSVGTGPIGGYTF. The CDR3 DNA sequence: TGTGCCAGCAGCGTGGGGACAGGTCCTATCGGTGGCTACACCTTC.

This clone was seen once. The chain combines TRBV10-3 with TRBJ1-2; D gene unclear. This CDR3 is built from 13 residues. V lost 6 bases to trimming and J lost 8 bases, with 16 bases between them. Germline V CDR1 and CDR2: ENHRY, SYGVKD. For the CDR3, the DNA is TGTGCCATCAGGAATTGGGCCCAAGGGGGCTACACCTTC. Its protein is CAIRNWAQGGYTF.